This record concerns one T cell receptor beta chain sequence. Antigen unknown. This specimen comes from a study of OX40 agonist ivuxolimab in advanced cancers. Study-wide results and limits: Low normalized T-cell clonal expansion also characterized some of the nonresponders.

Trimming removed 7 bases from V and 5 bases from J, with 20 bases in between. The germline V gene has CDR1 SEHNR and CDR2 FQNEAQ (reference sequence). The CDR3 covers 15 residues. Libraries were prepared by immunoSEQ multiplex PCR; TCRdb keeps only in-frame clonotypes and omits some of them. Among 90,000 to 150,000 clones listed, over 75% were seen once. This material consisted of CD4+ or CD8+ T cells sorted from blood, taken in a trial of the OX40 agonist ivuxolimab. The rearrangement joins TRBV7-9 to TRBJ2-5, with D maybe TRBD2 (7 bases). The sequence was collected from an adult with an advanced solid tumor such as melanoma, head and neck, liver or kidney cancer. DNA of the CDR3: TGTGCCAGCACCTTGGGGGGGGCCGGATCGGAGACCCAGTACTTC. Its protein product is CASTLGGAGSETQYF.